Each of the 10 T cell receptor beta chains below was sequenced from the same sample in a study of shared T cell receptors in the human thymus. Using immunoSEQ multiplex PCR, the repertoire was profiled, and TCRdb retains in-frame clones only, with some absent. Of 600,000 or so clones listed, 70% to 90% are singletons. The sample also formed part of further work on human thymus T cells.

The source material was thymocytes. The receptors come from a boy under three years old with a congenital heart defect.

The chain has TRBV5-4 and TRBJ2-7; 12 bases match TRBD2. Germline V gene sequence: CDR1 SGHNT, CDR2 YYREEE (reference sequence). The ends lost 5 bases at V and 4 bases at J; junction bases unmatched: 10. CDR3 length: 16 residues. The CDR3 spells CASSLPGLAGFYEQYF. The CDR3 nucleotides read TGTGCCAGCAGTCTCCCAGGACTAGCGGGATTTTACGAGCAGTACTTC.

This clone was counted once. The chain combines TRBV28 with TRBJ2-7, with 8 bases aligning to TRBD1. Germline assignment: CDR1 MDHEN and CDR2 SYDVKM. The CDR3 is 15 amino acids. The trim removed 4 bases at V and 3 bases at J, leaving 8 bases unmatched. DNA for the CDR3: TGTGCCAGCAGTTCCCCTTGGACAGGGCACTACGAGCAGTACTTC. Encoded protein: CASSSPWTGHYEQYF.

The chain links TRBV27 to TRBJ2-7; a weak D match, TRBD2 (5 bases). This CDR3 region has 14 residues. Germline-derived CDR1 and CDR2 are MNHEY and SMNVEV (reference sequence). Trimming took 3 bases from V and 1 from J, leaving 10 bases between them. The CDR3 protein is CASSFGRISYEQYF. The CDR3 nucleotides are TGTGCCAGCAGTTTTGGGAGAATTTCCTACGAGCAGTACTTC.

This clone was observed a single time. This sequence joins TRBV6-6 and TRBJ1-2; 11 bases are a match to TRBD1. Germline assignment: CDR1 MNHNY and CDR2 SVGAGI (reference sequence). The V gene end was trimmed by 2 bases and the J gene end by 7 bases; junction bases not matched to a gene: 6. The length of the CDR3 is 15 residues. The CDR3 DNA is TGTGCCAGCAGTTACAGGACAGGGGGCGCGTCTGGCTACACCTTC. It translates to CASSYRTGGASGYTF.

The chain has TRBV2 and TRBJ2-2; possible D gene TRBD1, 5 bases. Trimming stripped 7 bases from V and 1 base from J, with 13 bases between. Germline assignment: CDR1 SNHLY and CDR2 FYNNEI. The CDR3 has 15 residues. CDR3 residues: CASTPGQENTGELFF. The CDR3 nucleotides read TGTGCCAGCACCCCAGGGCAGGAGAACACCGGGGAGCTGTTTTTT.

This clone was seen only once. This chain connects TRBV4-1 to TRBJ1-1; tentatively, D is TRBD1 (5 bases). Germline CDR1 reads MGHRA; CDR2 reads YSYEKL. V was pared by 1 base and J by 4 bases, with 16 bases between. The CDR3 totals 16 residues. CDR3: CASSQVKGPRTTEAFF. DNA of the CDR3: TGCGCCAGCAGCCAAGTGAAGGGGCCTCGTACCACTGAAGCTTTCTTT.

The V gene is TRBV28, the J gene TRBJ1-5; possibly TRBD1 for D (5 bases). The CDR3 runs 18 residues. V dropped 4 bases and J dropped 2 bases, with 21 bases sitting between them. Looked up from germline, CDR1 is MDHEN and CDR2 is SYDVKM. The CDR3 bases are TGTGCCAGCAGTTCCGCCCGTCACACAGGTAGGGGCAATCAGCCCCAGCATTTT. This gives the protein CASSSARHTGRGNQPQHF.

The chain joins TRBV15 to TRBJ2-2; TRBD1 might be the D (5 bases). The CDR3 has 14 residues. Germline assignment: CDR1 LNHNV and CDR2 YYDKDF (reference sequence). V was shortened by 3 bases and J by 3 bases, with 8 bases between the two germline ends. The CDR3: CATSSRRDTGELFF. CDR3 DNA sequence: TGTGCCACCAGCAGCCGCAGGGACACCGGGGAGCTGTTTTTT.

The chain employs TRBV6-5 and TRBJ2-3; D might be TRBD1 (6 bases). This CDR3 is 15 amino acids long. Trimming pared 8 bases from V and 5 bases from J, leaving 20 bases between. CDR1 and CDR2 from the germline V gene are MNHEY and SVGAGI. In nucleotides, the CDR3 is TGTGCCAGCCGAGACAGGTTCGGGGCCAGAGATACGCAGTATTTT. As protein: CASRDRFGARDTQYF.

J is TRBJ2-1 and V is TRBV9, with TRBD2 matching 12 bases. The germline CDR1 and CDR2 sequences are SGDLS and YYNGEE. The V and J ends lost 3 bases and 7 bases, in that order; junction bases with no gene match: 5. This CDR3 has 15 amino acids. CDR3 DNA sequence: TGTGCCAGCAGCGCATCTAGCGGGAGGGGGAATGAGCAGTTCTTC. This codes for CASSASSGRGNEQFF.